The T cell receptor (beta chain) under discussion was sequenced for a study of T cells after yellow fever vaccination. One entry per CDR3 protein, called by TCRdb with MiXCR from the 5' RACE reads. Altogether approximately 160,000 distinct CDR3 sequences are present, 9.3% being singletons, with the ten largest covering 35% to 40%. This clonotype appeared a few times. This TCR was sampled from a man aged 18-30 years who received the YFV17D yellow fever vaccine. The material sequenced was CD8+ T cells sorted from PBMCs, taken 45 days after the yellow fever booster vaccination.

The CDR3 DNA sequence: TGTGCCAGCAGCGAAGACCCCGGGACGGGCGCCGAGCAGTACTTC. This sequence encodes CASSEDPGTGAEQYF. This chain connects TRBV7-6 to TRBJ2-7; TRBD1 or TRBD2 may be the D gene (5 bases each). CDR1 SGHVS and CDR2 FNYEAQ come from the germline V gene. This CDR3 contains 15 residues. Trimming pared 5 bases from V and 6 bases from J, leaving 20 bases between.